The clone carrying this TCR beta chain is a singleton in its sample. Its antigen is still unknown. Each subset's genomic DNA was split evenly across several immunoSEQ plates. Original processing methods: Filtering of immunoSEQ junctional sequences could not match full-length read filtering. The method was immunoSEQ multiplex PCR; TCRdb's version includes in-frame clones alone and lacks a portion of them. D and trimming were read from the DNA, whereas the V and J calls and clone size are those reported in that table. The sample consists of 400,000 to 500,000 clones, around 80% of them appearing once. This record comes from a study of shared clonotypes between healthy human individuals. Findings and limits, study-wide: Sampling covered nothing but blood. Tissue TCR repertoires likely differ from those found in blood. Sequencing depth was expected to affect clonotype sharing among donors.

Input material: PBMCs. This receptor was identified in a woman aged 40 to 50 in good health. Some clones in this sample may be carry-over from other donors' samples.

The CDR3 spells CASSASLDRPMNTEAFF. The CDR3 DNA follows: TGCGCCAGCAGTGCTTCCCTGGACAGGCCTATGAACACTGAAGCTTTCTTT. The chain combines TRBV10-1 with TRBJ1-1; 7 bases are a match to TRBD1. Losses at the gene ends were 4 bases for V and 0 bases for J; bases not matched to a gene: 11. The CDR3 has 17 residues. Germline loops: CDR1 WNHNN, CDR2 SYGVQD (reference sequence).